The source of this TCR beta chain is a study of yellow fever vaccine responses in identical twins. Study-level findings and limits: Reported findings indicate that twins' vaccine T cell responses seemed partially convergent, partially personalized.

This CDR3 comprises 17 residues. Looked up from germline, CDR1 is SGHRS and CDR2 is YFSETQ. Unmatched junction bases numbered 16, after V lost 6 bases and J lost 7 bases. Of note for this clonotype: Antigen specificity is unknown.

MiXCR, applied by TCRdb to the RT-PCR reads, yields one record per CDR3 protein. The sample has fewer than 11,000 distinct CDR3 sequences, roughly 83% seen once. The specimen comprised T cells from blood (PBMCs), unsorted or a sorted subset (not recorded which), sampled before or after yellow fever vaccination (not recorded which). The J gene is TRBJ2-1, the V gene TRBV5-1; 10 bases line up with TRBD2. The source of this sequence is a woman younger than 30 who received the yellow fever vaccine. The CDR3: CASTLWASGSPGNEQFF. The CDR3 DNA sequence: TGCGCCAGCACCCTATGGGCTAGCGGGAGCCCCGGGAATGAGCAGTTCTTC.